This entry lists 6 T cell receptor beta chains sequenced from one sample in a study of control samples from healthy donors and cancer patients. Clones were read by immunoSEQ multiplex PCR, and TCRdb kept only the in-frame ones, dropping some. The data contain around 200,000 clones, roughly 93% of them singletons. Sequencing used blood. The receptors derive from a man in his late teens or twenties in good health.

The chain couples TRBV5-4 to TRBJ2-7; 8 bases align to TRBD2. The V segment lost 5 bases and the J segment 6 bases; nucleotides outside the gene matches: 7. CDR3 length: 13 amino acids. CDR1 SGHNT and CDR2 YYREEE come from the germline V gene (reference sequence). Here the CDR3 reads CASSPGGEGEQYF. The CDR3 DNA reads as TGTGCCAGCAGTCCGGGAGGGGAGGGCGAGCAGTACTTC.

This clone appeared a single time. This chain connects TRBV19 to TRBJ2-1; perhaps TRBD2 as D (6 bases). The ends were cut back, 0 bases at V and 5 bases at J, with 17 bases in the middle. Germline CDR1 is LNHDA and CDR2 is SQIVND (reference sequence). The CDR3 has 17 amino acids. DNA of the CDR3: TGTGCCAGTAGTATAGATCGGATGGCGGGGAGACACAATGAGCAGTTCTTC. Its protein product is CASSIDRMAGRHNEQFF.

This clone was recorded once. The chain links TRBV19 to TRBJ2-2; the D is unclear. The CDR3 consists of 16 residues. Trimming shortened V by 7 bases and J by 3 bases, and 18 bases separated the two germline ends. The germline V gene has CDR1 LNHDA and CDR2 SQIVND (reference sequence). The CDR3: CASMIFRQSDTGELFF. DNA of the CDR3: TGTGCCAGTATGATTTTTCGTCAGTCCGACACCGGGGAGCTGTTTTTT.

The chain links TRBV2 to TRBJ2-5; D possibly matches TRBD1 or TRBD2 (5 bases each). This CDR3 has 15 residues. Germline CDR1 is SNHLY and CDR2 is FYNNEI. V was pared by 3 bases and J by 5 bases, with 16 bases between. The CDR3 here is CASSDWLGTSETQYF. Here the CDR3 DNA reads TGTGCCAGCAGTGATTGGTTGGGGACCTCGGAGACCCAGTACTTC.

The chain links TRBV18 to TRBJ1-2; 9 bases fit TRBD1. The J segment lost 9 bases and the V segment lost 4 bases, leaving 6 bases of the junction unmatched. The germline V gene encodes CDR1 KGHSH and CDR2 LQKENI. The CDR3 loop spans 13 amino acids. The CDR3 protein is CASSLDRGTSYTF. In DNA, the CDR3 is TGTGCCAGCTCACTGGACAGGGGTACGAGCTACACCTTC.

J is TRBJ2-1 and V is TRBV3-1 (or the pseudogene TRBV3-2); 9 bases agree with TRBD2. With 0 bases clipped from V and 4 bases from J, the junction kept 10 bases outside the gene matches. Germline V gene data show CDR1 as LGHDT and CDR2 as YNNKEL (reference sequence). The CDR3 spans 18 residues. The CDR3 region has the DNA TGTGCCAGCAGCCAAGAAGGCGGGGGGGCCCCGGTATACAATGAGCAGTTCTTC. Translation: CASSQEGGGAPVYNEQFF.